The rows below give T cell receptor beta chains drawn from one sample of a study of blood T cell repertoires in COVID-19. Some clones are missing from TCRdb's copy, which holds only in-frame ones; the method was immunoSEQ multiplex PCR. The repertoire holds some 120,000 clones, with around 86% as singletons. Sequenced input: PBMCs or T cells enriched from blood (not recorded which). The receptors stem from a young man who had recovered from COVID-19. Each CDR3 is given with its conserved first and last residue. A D gene is named only where the DNA matches it firmly. Clone size, where shown, is once, few, many, or a class for clones that have expanded.

D: TRBD1
V: TRBV10-2
size: NA
J: TRBJ1-5
CDR3: CASSEGGGGQPQHF
DNA: TGCGCCAGCAGTGAAGGAGGGGGCGGTCAGCCCCAGCATTTT

D: NA
V: TRBV18
size: once
J: TRBJ1-5
CDR3: CASSRQSSNQPQHF
DNA: TGTGCCAGCTCACGACAATCTAGCAATCAGCCCCAGCATTTT

D: NA
V: TRBV19
size: NA
J: TRBJ1-4
CDR3: CASSMSRGEKLFF
DNA: TGTGCCAGTAGTATGTCGAGGGGGGAAAAACTGTTTTTT

D: TRBD1
V: TRBV10-1
size: NA
J: TRBJ2-2
CDR3: CATSGQGATGELFF
DNA: TGCGCCACCTCGGGACAGGGGGCTACCGGGGAGCTGTTTTTT

D: NA
V: TRBV2
size: NA
J: TRBJ1-5
CDR3: CASSPGANNQPQHF
DNA: TGTGCCAGCAGTCCAGGGGCCAACAATCAGCCCCAGCATTTT

D: TRBD2
V: TRBV9
size: NA
J: TRBJ2-3
CDR3: CASSVEKASGNTDTQYF
DNA: TGTGCCAGCAGCGTAGAAAAGGCTAGCGGTAATACAGATACGCAGTATTTT

D: NA
V: TRBV6-5
size: NA
J: TRBJ2-5
CDR3: CASSFTDQETQYF
DNA: TGTGCCAGCAGTTTCACAGACCAAGAGACCCAGTACTTC

D: NA
V: TRBV24-1
size: once
J: TRBJ1-5
CDR3: CATSETGSDQPQHF
DNA: TGTGCCACCAGTGAAACAGGGTCTGATCAGCCCCAGCATTTT

D: TRBD1
V: TRBV7-9
size: NA
J: TRBJ1-2
CDR3: CASSFSRDSEVLYGYTF
DNA: TGTGCCAGCAGCTTCAGCCGGGACAGCGAAGTTCTCTATGGCTACACCTTC

D: TRBD1
V: TRBV18
size: NA
J: TRBJ1-1
CDR3: CASSPIGQGRGEAFF
DNA: TGTGCCAGCTCACCAATAGGACAGGGTCGGGGTGAAGCTTTCTTT

D: TRBD1
V: TRBV6-5
size: NA
J: TRBJ1-3
CDR3: CASSYSTGGSGNTIYF
DNA: TGTGCCAGCAGTTACAGTACAGGGGGCTCTGGAAACACCATATATTTT

D: TRBD1
V: TRBV5-1
size: NA
J: TRBJ1-5
CDR3: CASSQGQGERQPQHF
DNA: TGCGCCAGCAGCCAGGGGCAGGGGGAACGTCAGCCCCAGCATTTT

D: TRBD1
V: TRBV9
size: NA
J: TRBJ1-2
CDR3: CASSARDRNYGYTF
DNA: TGTGCCAGCAGCGCCCGGGACAGGAACTATGGCTACACCTTC

D: TRBD2
V: TRBV7-6
size: NA
J: TRBJ2-7
CDR3: CASSSGLAGNYEQYF
DNA: TGTGCCAGCAGCTCGGGACTAGCGGGAAACTACGAGCAGTACTTC

D: TRBD2
V: TRBV6-1
size: NA
J: TRBJ2-7
CDR3: CASSGGRLAEYTYEQYF
DNA: TGTGCCAGCAGTGGAGGACGACTAGCGGAATATACCTACGAGCAGTACTTC

D: NA
V: TRBV5-1
size: NA
J: TRBJ2-1
CDR3: CASSEPTGYEQFF
DNA: TGCGCCAGCAGCGAACCTACAGGGTATGAGCAGTTCTTC

D: TRBD1
V: TRBV27
size: NA
J: TRBJ1-5
CDR3: CASSPRQGVGGNQPQHF
DNA: TGTGCCAGCAGTCCGCGACAGGGGGTGGGTGGCAATCAGCCCCAGCATTTT

D: NA
V: TRBV6-5
size: NA
J: TRBJ2-1
CDR3: CASSYSGGVHEQFF
DNA: TGTGCCAGCAGTTACTCGGGCGGGGTCCATGAGCAGTTCTTC

D: TRBD1
V: TRBV9
size: NA
J: TRBJ1-2
CDR3: CASSPPDRGRGYTF
DNA: TGTGCCAGCAGCCCCCCGGACAGGGGTCGTGGCTACACCTTC

D: NA
V: TRBV7-2
size: NA
J: TRBJ2-2
CDR3: CASSFDRWNTGELFF
DNA: TGTGCCAGCAGCTTCGACAGGTGGAACACCGGGGAGCTGTTTTTT

D: NA
V: TRBV30
size: few
J: TRBJ1-1
CDR3: CAWRAGYLAEAFF
DNA: TGTGCCTGGAGGGCAGGGTATTTGGCTGAAGCTTTCTTT

D: TRBD1
V: TRBV19
size: NA
J: TRBJ1-4
CDR3: CASTPDRGEGFDEKLFF
DNA: TGTGCCAGTACCCCCGACAGGGGCGAGGGGTTCGATGAAAAACTGTTTTTT

D: NA
V: TRBV27
size: NA
J: TRBJ1-6
CDR3: CASRTVGQGLSPLHF
DNA: TGTGCCAGCAGGACGGTCGGGCAGGGATTATCACCCCTCCACTTT

D: NA
V: TRBV6-4
size: NA
J: TRBJ2-1
CDR3: CASSDQGNEQFF
DNA: TGTGCCAGCAGTGACCAGGGGAATGAGCAGTTCTTC

D: NA
V: TRBV6-5
size: NA
J: TRBJ1-2
CDR3: CASFGGGYTF
DNA: TGTGCCAGCTTCGGCGGTGGCTACACCTTC

D: NA
V: TRBV6-5
size: NA
J: TRBJ2-5
CDR3: CASSFRGQQETQYF
DNA: TGTGCCAGCAGTTTTCGCGGACAGCAAGAGACCCAGTACTTC

D: TRBD1
V: TRBV7-2
size: NA
J: TRBJ1-2
CDR3: CASSYGTGEGYTF
DNA: TGTGCCAGCAGCTACGGGACAGGGGAGGGCTACACCTTC

D: TRBD1
V: TRBV25-1
size: NA
J: TRBJ1-5
CDR3: CASSDEGQGYQPQHF
DNA: TGTGCCAGCAGTGACGAGGGACAGGGTTATCAGCCCCAGCATTTT

D: TRBD2
V: TRBV29-1
size: NA
J: TRBJ2-3
CDR3: CSVEDWAGADTQYF
DNA: TGCAGCGTTGAAGATTGGGCGGGGGCAGATACGCAGTATTTT

D: TRBD2
V: TRBV5-4
size: NA
J: TRBJ2-3
CDR3: CASSLSSGTRDTQYF
DNA: TGTGCCAGCAGCTTGTCTAGCGGGACAAGGGATACGCAGTATTTT

D: NA
V: TRBV29-1
size: NA
J: TRBJ1-1
CDR3: CSVKTEMNTEAFF
DNA: TGCAGCGTTAAGACAGAAATGAACACTGAAGCTTTCTTT

D: NA
V: TRBV7-9
size: NA
J: TRBJ1-1
CDR3: CASSFQEARSTEAFF
DNA: TGTGCCAGCAGCTTTCAAGAGGCGAGGAGCACTGAAGCTTTCTTT

D: NA
V: TRBV12-5
size: NA
J: TRBJ2-1
CDR3: CASGLADKGALGHNEQFF
DNA: TGTGCTAGTGGTTTGGCCGACAAAGGGGCCCTTGGGCACAATGAGCAGTTCTTC

D: TRBD1
V: TRBV19
size: NA
J: TRBJ2-2
CDR3: CAGGTVNTGELFF
DNA: TGTGCCGGTGGGACAGTTAACACCGGGGAGCTGTTTTTT

D: TRBD2
V: TRBV7-3
size: NA
J: TRBJ2-2
CDR3: CASSFLLAGDTGELFF
DNA: TGTGCCAGCAGCTTTTTGCTAGCGGGGGACACCGGGGAGCTGTTTTTT

D: NA
V: TRBV7-9
size: few
J: TRBJ1-4
CDR3: CASSLARGGEEKLFF
DNA: TGTGCCAGCAGCTTAGCGAGAGGCGGGGAGGAAAAACTGTTTTTT

D: TRBD1
V: TRBV6-2/TRBV6-3
size: once
J: TRBJ1-5
CDR3: CASSSPTGNQPQHF
DNA: TGTGCCAGCAGTTCTCCGACAGGGAATCAGCCCCAGCATTTT

D: NA
V: TRBV2
size: NA
J: TRBJ2-7
CDR3: CASTSGTPYEQYF
DNA: TGTGCCAGCACCTCCGGGACACCCTACGAGCAGTACTTC

D: NA
V: TRBV5-1
size: NA
J: TRBJ2-5
CDR3: CASRRGERQETQYF
DNA: TGCGCCAGCCGCAGGGGTGAAAGGCAAGAGACCCAGTACTTC

D: TRBD2
V: TRBV6-5
size: NA
J: TRBJ2-2
CDR3: CASISREANTGELFF
DNA: TGTGCCAGCATTTCACGGGAGGCGAACACCGGGGAGCTGTTTTTT

D: TRBD2
V: TRBV11-1
size: once
J: TRBJ2-7
CDR3: CASSQGLAGYEQYF
DNA: TGTGCCAGCAGCCAGGGACTAGCGGGCTACGAGCAGTACTTC

D: NA
V: TRBV5-6
size: NA
J: TRBJ2-7
CDR3: CASSLVRGASEQYF
DNA: TGTGCCAGCAGCTTGGTCCGGGGGGCCTCCGAGCAGTACTTC

D: NA
V: TRBV19
size: NA
J: TRBJ1-3
CDR3: CASSPRRSGNTIYF
DNA: TGTGCCAGTAGTCCAAGGAGATCTGGAAACACCATATATTTT

D: TRBD1
V: TRBV4-1
size: few
J: TRBJ1-5
CDR3: CASSLAQGAVQPQHF
DNA: TGCGCCAGCAGCCTCGCCCAGGGGGCTGTTCAGCCCCAGCATTTT

D: TRBD2
V: TRBV6-4
size: few
J: TRBJ2-1
CDR3: CASSSGGANEQFF
DNA: TGTGCCAGCAGTAGCGGGGGGGCCAATGAGCAGTTCTTC

D: TRBD1
V: TRBV3-1/TRBV3-2
size: NA
J: TRBJ2-1
CDR3: CASSQVEDRAEQFF
DNA: TGTGCCAGCAGCCAAGTTGAGGACAGGGCTGAGCAGTTCTTC

D: NA
V: TRBV2
size: once
J: TRBJ2-1
CDR3: CASSGMSNRATYNEQFF
DNA: TGTGCCAGCAGTGGGATGTCCAACAGGGCAACCTACAATGAGCAGTTCTTC

D: TRBD2
V: TRBV24-1
size: NA
J: TRBJ2-3
CDR3: CATSVSGGGATDTQYF
DNA: TGTGCCACCAGTGTGAGCGGGGGAGGGGCCACAGATACGCAGTATTTT

D: NA
V: TRBV7-9
size: NA
J: TRBJ1-4
CDR3: CASSLSDQGTNEKLFF
DNA: TGTGCCAGCAGCTTAAGTGACCAGGGGACTAATGAAAAACTGTTTTTT

D: NA
V: TRBV9
size: NA
J: TRBJ1-2
CDR3: CASSPGTNYGYTF
DNA: TGTGCCAGCAGCCCCGGGACAAACTATGGCTACACCTTC

D: NA
V: TRBV7-9
size: once
J: TRBJ2-7
CDR3: CASSPLQTYEQYF
DNA: TGTGCCAGCAGCCCCCTCCAGACCTACGAGCAGTACTTC

D: NA
V: TRBV7-3
size: NA
J: TRBJ1-6
CDR3: CASSLGGVEGSPLHF
DNA: TGTGCCAGCAGCTTAGGAGGTGTTGAGGGTTCACCCCTCCACTTT

D: TRBD2
V: TRBV4-1
size: NA
J: TRBJ2-1
CDR3: CASSQDRRGAFYNEQFF
DNA: TGCGCCAGCAGCCAAGATCGGCGGGGGGCGTTCTACAATGAGCAGTTCTTC

D: TRBD1
V: TRBV6-2/TRBV6-3
size: NA
J: TRBJ2-4
CDR3: CASSYPVGQGGNIQYF
DNA: TGTGCCAGCAGTTACCCTGTGGGACAGGGGGGGAACATTCAGTACTTC

D: NA
V: TRBV27
size: few
J: TRBJ1-3
CDR3: CASSLGRAGNTIYF
DNA: TGTGCCAGCAGTTTGGGCAGGGCCGGAAACACCATATATTTT

D: NA
V: TRBV12-5
size: NA
J: TRBJ2-7
CDR3: CASGFTQVDEQYF
DNA: TGTGCTAGTGGTTTTACACAGGTTGACGAGCAGTACTTC